The next 12 T cell receptor beta chains were all read from a single sample in a study of blood T cell repertoires in COVID-19. Using immunoSEQ multiplex PCR, the repertoire was profiled, and TCRdb retains in-frame clones only, with some absent. The table shows roughly 330,000 clones, with 80% to 90% occurring only once. Specimen: peripheral blood. These receptor sequences come from a man aged 30 to 45 with COVID-19, enrolled during active disease.

This clone has just one count. The J gene is TRBJ2-1, the V gene TRBV19, with 7 positions matching TRBD1. This CDR3 spans 16 amino acids. CDR1 is LNHDA and CDR2 is SQIVND in the germline V gene (reference sequence). J was trimmed by 3 bases and V by 5 bases; bases with no gene match: 10. The CDR3 coding sequence is TGTGCCAGTAGTGAAAAGAGGGACAGTCTCTACAATGAGCAGTTCTTC. Its translation is CASSEKRDSLYNEQFF.

This clone occurred once. This chain connects TRBV11-2 to TRBJ2-7; the D gene is possibly TRBD1 (5 bases). This CDR3 contains 15 residues. Germline CDR1 and CDR2: SGHAT and FQNNGV. With 5 bases removed from V and 3 bases from J, the gap between germline ends came to 17 bases. The chain's CDR3 is CASSPSGRVVYEQYF. The CDR3 DNA is TGTGCCAGCAGCCCATCCGGCAGGGTGGTCTACGAGCAGTACTTC.

This sequence joins TRBV19 and TRBJ2-5; 8 bases are shared with TRBD1. With V trimmed by 10 bases and J by 4 bases, 14 bases remained unmatched. The CDR3 is made up of 15 amino acids. Germline V gene lookup returns CDR1 LNHDA and CDR2 SQIVND (reference sequence). The CDR3 region is CATNSGQGTRETQYF. The CDR3 DNA follows: TGTGCCACCAACTCTGGACAGGGAACAAGAGAGACCCAGTACTTC.

This clone was seen once. The CDR3 bases are TGTGCCTGGAGTGTAGTAAGCGGGAGGGCCCAGTACTTC. The encoded protein is CAWSVVSGRAQYF. V usage is TRBV30 and J usage is TRBJ2-5; TRBD2 aligns across 10 bases. The CDR3 sequence is 13 residues long. The trim removed 0 bases at V and 9 bases at J, leaving 4 bases unmatched. CDR1 GTSNPN and CDR2 SVGIG come from the germline V gene (reference sequence).

V gene TRBV4-2 combines with J gene TRBJ2-1; D perhaps matches TRBD2 (5 bases). This CDR3 is 17 amino acids long. In germline, CDR1 is LGHNA, CDR2 YNFKEQ. Trimming cost V 0 bases and J 4 bases, with 16 bases left between them. The chain's CDR3 is CASSQDNFAGSYNEQFF. The CDR3 DNA is TGTGCCAGCAGCCAAGATAATTTTGCGGGCTCTTACAATGAGCAGTTCTTC.

This chain joins TRBV7-2 and TRBJ1-3, with D uncertain. The CDR3 totals 13 residues. CDR1 SGHTA and CDR2 FQGNSA come from the germline V gene. Trimming stripped 1 base from V and 7 bases from J, with 8 bases between. The CDR3 DNA reads TGTGCCAGCAGCTTAGTCCCGGGGAACACCATATATTTT. Residues: CASSLVPGNTIYF.

The V gene is TRBV7-2, the J gene TRBJ2-5; 7 bases fit TRBD1. V lost 1 base to trimming and J lost 5 bases; unmatched junction nucleotides: 4. This CDR3 has 14 residues. Germline V gene data show CDR1 as SGHTA and CDR2 as FQGNSA. The CDR3 here is CASSLGQGVETQYF. The CDR3 nucleotides read TGTGCCAGCAGCTTAGGACAGGGAGTGGAGACCCAGTACTTC.

V and J are TRBV9 and TRBJ1-3; D is uncertain. CDR3 length: 14 amino acids. V lost 1 base to trimming and J lost 1 base, with 6 bases between them. The germline V gene encodes CDR1 SGDLS and CDR2 YYNGEE. CDR3 coding DNA: TGTGCCAGCAGCGTACCAGGATCTGGAAACACCATATATTTT. This translates into CASSVPGSGNTIYF.

This clone was counted between two and nine times. The rearrangement joins TRBV4-3 to TRBJ2-3; 12 nucleotides match TRBD2. The J segment lost 3 bases and the V segment lost 1 base, leaving 5 bases of the junction unmatched. Germline V gene sequence: CDR1 LGHNA, CDR2 YSLEER. The length of the CDR3 is 17 residues. In DNA, the CDR3 is TGCGCCAGCAGCCAAGTGACCGGGACTAGCGGGACAGATACGCAGTATTTT. Encoded protein: CASSQVTGTSGTDTQYF.

The rearrangement joins TRBV7-3 to TRBJ2-5; 7 bases match TRBD2. V lost 5 bases to trimming and J lost 2 bases; unmatched junction nucleotides: 17. Germline V lookup: CDR1 SGHTA, CDR2 FQGTGA. The CDR3 is 18 residues long. This CDR3 is CASSVGSAGVWGQETQYF. The CDR3 DNA reads TGTGCCAGCAGCGTGGGTTCCGCGGGAGTCTGGGGGCAAGAGACCCAGTACTTC.

The rearrangement uses TRBV4-3 and TRBJ1-2, with 7 nucleotides matching TRBD1. V lost 3 bases and J lost 0; bases outside the gene matches: 10. CDR3 length equals 17 residues. CDR1 and CDR2 (germline): LGHNA, YSLEER. This CDR3 reads CASSHKDRTYTNYGYTF. CDR3 DNA sequence: TGCGCCAGCAGCCATAAGGACAGGACATATACTAACTATGGCTACACCTTC.

The chain has TRBV18 and TRBJ2-6, with 10 bases aligning to TRBD1. The CDR3 runs to 19 residues. Germline CDR1 and CDR2: KGHSH and LQKENI. V trimming: 2 bases; J trimming: 0 bases; junction bases outside the gene matches: 7. DNA of the CDR3: TGTGCCAGCTCACCAAGGACAGGGGGGTTTCTCTCTGGGGCCAACGTCCTGACTTTC. Amino acid sequence: CASSPRTGGFLSGANVLTF.